What follows describes a single T cell receptor (beta chain). Its antigen is not known. J lost 9 bases, V lost 1 base, and 7 bases had no gene match. Germline CDR1 is MGHRA and CDR2 is YSYEKL. The CDR3 is 15 amino acids. TCRdb re-derived calls from the 5' RACE reads in MiXCR, one entry per CDR3 protein. The sample consists of around 670,000 distinct CDR3 sequences, 5.5% to 6.5% of them appearing once. The data were obtained in a study of identical twins. The study, taken as a whole, reports: The authors noted that invariant MAIT and iNKT cells could partly confound zero-insertion analyses. Findings depended on cross-sectional statistics rather than tracking the same donors. Memory repertoires lacked the insertion deficit that abundant cord blood beta clonotypes showed. In beta out-of-frame sequences, the excess sharing between twins was weaker.

The V and J genes are TRBV4-1 and TRBJ2-5; 11 nucleotides agree with TRBD2. The sequenced sample was naive T cells sorted from blood. This clonotype originated in a man between 18 and 35 years old in good health. The CDR3 loop reads CASSQGLAGGQAQYF. CDR3 DNA sequence: TGCGCCAGCAGCCAAGGGCTAGCGGGAGGTCAAGCCCAGTACTTC.